The present T cell receptor (beta chain) was sequenced within a study of T cell repertoires in cytomegalovirus infection. As to this clonotype: No antigen is known for it.

Germline-derived CDR1 and CDR2 are SGHAT and FQNNGV. The CDR3 length is 17 residues. The V end lost 1 base, the J end lost 0 bases, and 14 bases lay between the germline ends. A single record per CDR3 protein comes from TCRdb applying MiXCR to the reads. This sample has approximately 70,000 distinct CDR3 sequences, with approximately 22% found just once. The rearrangement joins TRBV11-2 to TRBJ2-3; D not resolved. The TCR sequence derives from a human donor in good health (CMV status not recorded). Some clones in this sample may be carry-over from other donors' samples. Material: PBMCs, sequenced either directly or after in vitro stimulation (not recorded which). The CDR3 spells CASSLGSFSWSTDTQYF. Here the CDR3 DNA reads TGTGCCAGCAGCTTAGGCTCTTTCAGCTGGAGCACAGATACGCAGTATTTT.